These 31 T cell receptor beta chains originate from one sample sequenced in a study of blood T cell repertoires in COVID-19. Measured with immunoSEQ multiplex PCR; TCRdb has only the in-frame clones, and not every one. The table has over 65,000 clones, roughly three quarters seen once; the top ten hold around a tenth. Source material: peripheral blood. These receptors were obtained from a human donor in a cohort sampled during active COVID-19.

V is TRBV25-1 and J is TRBJ1-1, with 10 bases fitting TRBD1. CDR1 and CDR2 (germline): MGHDK, SYGVNS. J gave up 1 base and V 4 bases, and 9 bases lay outside the gene matches. This CDR3 is built from 17 residues. The CDR3 sequence: CASSAIGDRGRNTEAFF. As DNA, the CDR3 is TGTGCCAGCAGTGCTATAGGGGACAGGGGACGGAACACTGAAGCTTTCTTT.

This clone was counted only a few times. This CDR3 is also generated by other DNA sequences in the sample. The chain links TRBV5-1 to TRBJ2-7, with D perhaps TRBD2 (6 bases). The CDR3 has 14 residues. The V gene's germline CDR1 is SGHRS and CDR2 YFSETQ. Trimming left V 2 bases short and J 0 bases short, with 9 bases between. CDR3 bases: TGCGCCAGCAGCTTATCCGGGGGCTCCTACGAGCAGTACTTC. Its protein product is CASSLSGGSYEQYF.

This clone came up once. The V gene is TRBV6-6, the J gene TRBJ2-7; tentative D call: TRBD2 (8 bases). The germline CDR1 and CDR2 sequences are MNHNY and SVGAGI (reference sequence). Trimming removed 7 bases from V and 2 bases from J, with 24 bases in between. The CDR3 sequence is 17 residues long. The CDR3 is CASIRNRGAGAPYEQYF. DNA of the CDR3: TGTGCCAGCATTCGAAACAGGGGAGCGGGAGCGCCCTACGAGCAGTACTTC.

This clone was recorded a few times. The chain joins TRBV2 to TRBJ2-7, with 7 nucleotides matching TRBD2. From germline, CDR1 is SNHLY and CDR2 FYNNEI. V shed 2 bases, J shed 9 bases, and the junction held 10 bases outside the gene matches. CDR3 length: 14 amino acids. The CDR3 DNA is TGTGCCAGCAGTGAAAATAGGGCGGGAGACGGGCAGTACTTC. Protein sequence: CASSENRAGDGQYF.

The genes are TRBV5-1 and TRBJ1-6; 9 bases are shared with TRBD1. Germline trimming cut 1 base from V and 10 bases from J; bases unmatched to any gene: 6. This CDR3 has 15 amino acids. Germline assignment: CDR1 SGHRS and CDR2 YFSETQ. The CDR3 sequence: CASSLSTGGNSPLHF. The DNA of the CDR3 is TGCGCCAGCAGCTTGAGTACAGGGGGCAACTCACCCCTCCACTTT.

The chain carries TRBV6-5 and TRBJ2-3, with a possible D match to TRBD2 (5 bases). Germline values: CDR1 MNHEY, CDR2 SVGAGI. V was clipped by 5 bases and J by 0 bases, with 9 bases between them. This CDR3 has 14 residues. CDR3 loop: CASSRTLSTDTQYF. The CDR3 nucleotides are TGTGCCAGCAGTAGGACTCTGAGCACAGATACGCAGTATTTT.

In its sample, this clone was seen once. The V gene is TRBV5-4, the J gene TRBJ2-7, with D unclear. The CDR3 totals 13 residues. Germline assignment: CDR1 SGHNT and CDR2 YYREEE (reference sequence). V lost 1 base, J lost 6 bases, and 11 bases lay in between. The CDR3 protein is CASSLTPVSEQYF. CDR3 nucleotides: TGTGCCAGCAGCTTGACCCCAGTAAGCGAGCAGTACTTC.

The chain employs TRBV18 and TRBJ2-1; D gene uncertain. This CDR3 comprises 13 residues. V was clipped by 1 base and J by 4 bases, with 5 bases between them. The germline CDR1 and CDR2 sequences are KGHSH and LQKENI. CDR3 residues: CASSPQRYNEQFF. The CDR3 DNA reads as TGTGCCAGCTCACCACAACGGTACAATGAGCAGTTCTTC. The complete variable domain, with remaining parts taken from reference TRBV18 and TRBJ2-1, reads NAGVMQNPRHLVRRRGQEARLRCSPMKGHSHVYWYRQLPEEGLKFMVYLQKENIIDESGMPKERFSAEFPKEGPSILRIQQVVRGDSAAYFCASSPQRYNEQFFGPGTRLTVL.

This clone was picked up a small number of times. The chain links TRBV5-1 to TRBJ2-2, with D hard to call. From germline, CDR1 is SGHRS and CDR2 YFSETQ. V lost 5 bases, J lost 4 bases, and 9 bases lay in between. The length of the CDR3 is 13 residues. Written as DNA, the CDR3 is TGCGCCAGCAGACCCGGTGTCACCGGGGAGCTGTTTTTT. Its protein product is CASRPGVTGELFF.

J is TRBJ2-5 and V is TRBV28; tentatively, D is TRBD1 (6 bases). Germline loops: CDR1 MDHEN, CDR2 SYDVKM. The CDR3 has 14 residues. Trimming stripped 4 bases from V and 3 bases from J, with 12 bases between. The chain's CDR3 is CASSSHWDKETQYF. The CDR3 DNA reads as TGTGCCAGCAGTTCCCACTGGGACAAAGAGACCCAGTACTTC. Combining the CDR3 with reference TRBV28 and TRBJ2-5 gives the whole variable domain DVKVTQSSRYLVKRTGEKVFLECVQDMDHENMFWYRQDPGLGLRLIYFSYDVKMKEKGDIPEGYSVSREKKERFSLILESASTNQTSMYLCASSSHWDKETQYFGPGTRLLVL.

This clone was seen only a few times. The CDR3 DNA follows: TGTGCCAGCAGCTTAGGGGGCGGGGGGGCCTACGAGCAGTACTTC. Protein product: CASSLGGGGAYEQYF. This rearrangement joins TRBV7-6 to TRBJ2-7; 9 bases match TRBD2. V lost 1 base and J lost 2; bases outside the gene matches: 3. Germline V gene data show CDR1 as SGHVS and CDR2 as FNYEAQ. This CDR3 comprises 15 residues.

The V and J genes are TRBV19 and TRBJ2-2; D is perhaps TRBD2 (7 bases). Per germline, CDR1 LNHDA and CDR2 SQIVND (reference sequence). V gave up 9 bases and J gave up 2 bases, with 16 bases separating them. The length of the CDR3 is 15 residues. The CDR3 DNA sequence: TGTGCCAGCCAAGACGGGGGGCTAAACACCGGGGAGCTGTTTTTT. Translation gives CASQDGGLNTGELFF.

The CDR3 DNA follows: TGTGCCAGCAGCTTAAGAGAGCCCGGGACTACCAAAGATACGCAGTATTTT. Translated, it gives CASSLREPGTTKDTQYF. This chain links TRBV7-2 with TRBJ2-3; 7 nucleotides agree with TRBD2. The V gene's germline CDR1 is SGHTA and CDR2 FQGNSA. V was pared by 2 bases and J by 5 bases, with 13 bases of the junction left unmatched. The CDR3 spans 17 residues.

This sequence joins TRBV9 and TRBJ2-2; 9 bases align to TRBD2. Germline CDR1 is SGDLS and CDR2 is YYNGEE. After removal of 7 bases from V and 8 bases from J, the junction contained 18 bases not matched to a gene. The CDR3 extends over 17 amino acids. In nucleotides, the CDR3 is TGTGCCAGCGCCCCGGGGGCTAGCGGGAATCCTAGGGGGGAGCTGTTTTTT. Residues: CASAPGASGNPRGELFF.

The V call is TRBV29-1, the J call TRBJ2-1; 7 positions agree with TRBD2. CDR1 is SQVTM, CDR2 ANQGSEA, per germline. This CDR3 has 16 residues. V dropped 3 bases and J dropped 7; count of bases not matched to a gene: 15. CDR3 region: CSVDYWAGEQRNEQFF. In DNA form, the CDR3 reads TGCAGCGTTGATTATTGGGCGGGAGAGCAGAGGAATGAGCAGTTCTTC.

V and J are TRBV4-2 and TRBJ2-3, with D maybe TRBD2 (5 bases). V gave up 3 bases and J gave up 2 bases, with 18 bases separating them. CDR3 length: 17 amino acids. CDR1 and CDR2 (germline): LGHNA, YNFKEQ. CDR3 sequence: CASSQAGETVNTDTQYF. In DNA form, the CDR3 reads TGTGCCAGCAGCCAGGCTGGGGAGACTGTGAACACAGATACGCAGTATTTT.

This clone was picked up a small number of times. The chain uses TRBV4-2 and TRBJ2-3, with D tentatively TRBD2 (5 bases). Germline values: CDR1 LGHNA, CDR2 YNFKEQ. This CDR3 is built from 16 residues. Between the trimmed V and J ends, which lost 0 bases and 4 bases, there was a span of 14 bases. Here the CDR3 reads CASSQDWRPDSDTQYF. Written as DNA, the CDR3 is TGTGCCAGCAGCCAAGATTGGAGGCCTGACTCAGATACGCAGTATTTT.

The chain employs TRBV18 and TRBJ2-7; D call uncertain. The germline gives CDR1 KGHSH, CDR2 LQKENI. The CDR3 sequence is 14 residues long. V was shortened by 3 bases and J by 5 bases, with 14 bases between the two germline ends. CDR3 sequence (DNA): TGTGCCAGCTCACCTTCAAACATCGCCCACGAGCAGTACTTC. This gives the protein CASSPSNIAHEQYF.

This clone was observed once. V gene TRBV9 combines with J gene TRBJ2-7, with TRBD1 matching over 7 bases. The J segment lost 2 bases and the V segment lost 3 bases, leaving 5 bases of the junction unmatched. The CDR3 consists of 14 residues. Germline loops: CDR1 SGDLS, CDR2 YYNGEE. The DNA of the CDR3 is TGTGCCAGCAGCGCCGACAGGGACCCCTACGAGCAGTACTTC. Translating gives CASSADRDPYEQYF.

This clone was counted a few times. The chain links TRBV7-9 to TRBJ1-6, with a possible D match to TRBD1 (6 bases). The CDR3 runs to 16 residues. Germline CDR1 and CDR2: SEHNR and FQNEAQ (reference sequence). V gave up 5 bases and J gave up 3 bases, with 14 bases separating them. The CDR3 DNA reads TGTGCCAGCAGCCCCGACAGAGGGGGCTATAATTCACCCCTCCACTTT. Translating gives CASSPDRGGYNSPLHF.

This clone has just one count. The chain is built from TRBV28 and TRBJ2-6, with unresolved D. Germline assignment: CDR1 MDHEN and CDR2 SYDVKM. V was cut by 5 bases and J by 1 base, with 9 bases left in between. The CDR3 has 15 amino acids. Here the CDR3 reads CASSDQISGANVLTF. CDR3 nucleotide sequence: TGTGCCAGCAGTGATCAGATTTCTGGGGCCAACGTCCTGACTTTC.

V gene TRBV28 combines with J gene TRBJ2-3; possible D gene TRBD2, 6 bases. Trimming took off 1 base at V and 2 bases at J, with 16 bases between the two ends. The CDR3 is 17 amino acids. Germline values: CDR1 MDHEN, CDR2 SYDVKM. The CDR3 loop is CASSLSARETLTDTQYF. In nucleotides, the CDR3 is TGTGCCAGCAGTTTATCCGCCCGGGAGACCCTCACAGATACGCAGTATTTT.

V and J are TRBV29-1 and TRBJ2-7, with 7 bases identical to TRBD1. After removal of 1 base from V and 6 bases from J, the junction contained 15 bases not matched to a gene. The CDR3 consists of 16 residues. Germline V lookup: CDR1 SQVTM, CDR2 ANQGSEA. CDR3 nucleotide sequence: TGCAGCGTTGAAGGGGGGACAGATTGGGGTCTTGGCGAGCAGTACTTC. Translated: CSVEGGTDWGLGEQYF.

This chain links TRBV5-3 with TRBJ2-1, with 10 bases fitting TRBD2. TRBV5-3 is known as an ORF, though its function is uncertain. With 6 bases clipped from V and 8 bases from J, the junction kept 17 bases outside the gene matches. The CDR3 spans 17 residues. The CDR3 loop reads CARTGRLAGVFGDEQFF. The CDR3 DNA reads TGTGCCAGAACCGGGCGGCTAGCGGGAGTATTCGGGGATGAGCAGTTCTTC.

The J gene is TRBJ2-1, the V gene TRBV7-7; 7 nucleotides agree with TRBD2. Trimming took 5 bases from V and 7 from J; bases not matched to a gene: 11. The CDR3 is 15 amino acids. The V gene's germline CDR1 is SSHAT and CDR2 FNYEAQ (reference sequence). CDR3 nucleotides: TGTGCCAGCAGCGCAGGACTAGTCCCTAGTAATGAGCAGTTCTTC. Amino acid sequence: CASSAGLVPSNEQFF.

The genes are TRBV19 and TRBJ2-7, with a possible D match to TRBD1 (5 bases). The CDR3 extends over 14 amino acids. CDR1 is LNHDA, CDR2 SQIVND, per germline (reference sequence). Deletions cut 2 bases from V and 5 bases from J, with 13 bases between. CDR3: CASSINLGANEQYF. CDR3 coding DNA: TGTGCCAGTAGTATAAATCTAGGGGCCAACGAGCAGTACTTC.

The sample holds a few counts of this clone. The chain joins TRBV7-9 to TRBJ2-7; 9 bases are a match to TRBD2. V shed 1 base and J 6 bases; nucleotides not matched to a gene: 10. CDR1 SEHNR and CDR2 FQNEAQ come from the germline V gene (reference sequence). The CDR3 is 16 residues long. The CDR3 nucleotides read TGTGCCAGCAGCTTAGGTAGCGGGAGCTATCCCTCCGAGCAGTACTTC. Translated, it gives CASSLGSGSYPSEQYF.

The V call is TRBV2, the J call TRBJ2-2; 12 nucleotides agree with TRBD2. Germline CDR1 is SNHLY and CDR2 is FYNNEI. Germline trimming cut 5 bases from V and 8 bases from J; bases unmatched to any gene: 3. This CDR3 contains 14 residues. The CDR3 loop reads CASSWTSGTGELFF. The CDR3 DNA is TGTGCCAGCAGTTGGACTAGCGGGACAGGGGAGCTGTTTTTT.

The chain links TRBV27 to TRBJ1-6, with TRBD1 as a possible D gene (5 bases). V gave up 7 bases and J gave up 9 bases, with 13 bases separating them. The CDR3 is 13 amino acids. Looked up from germline, CDR1 is MNHEY and CDR2 is SMNVEV (reference sequence). In DNA form, the CDR3 reads TGTGCCAGCAAAGAGGATAGGGGTTCACCCCTCCACTTT. It translates to CASKEDRGSPLHF.

In DNA, the CDR3 is TGTGCCACCAGTGACTTCTTGGGGGAGGGGCTCTCCTACAATGAGCAGTTCTTC. Its translation is CATSDFLGEGLSYNEQFF. The chain carries TRBV24-1 and TRBJ2-1; 7 nucleotides agree with TRBD2. The CDR3 has 18 amino acids. CDR1 KGHDR and CDR2 SFDVKD come from the germline V gene. J lost 0 bases, V lost 4 bases, and 11 bases had no gene match.

The rearrangement joins TRBV6-6 to TRBJ1-3, with D unresolved. Germline-derived CDR1 and CDR2 are MNHNY and SVGAGI (reference sequence). CDR3 length: 13 residues. V dropped 6 bases and J dropped 2 bases, with 8 bases sitting between them. The chain's CDR3 is CASSNGAGNTIYF. CDR3 DNA: TGTGCCAGCAGCAACGGGGCTGGAAACACCATATATTTT.